The clone carrying this TCR beta chain was recorded once. The antigen is unknown. The sample belongs to a study of long-term antiretroviral therapy in people with HIV. Study-wide context: The earliest samples came from an era when ART typically awaited falling CD4 counts.

Each donor provided at least one pre-ART PBMC sample and at least two post-ART PBMC samples. V lost 1 base to trimming and J lost 7 bases, with 8 bases between them. The germline CDR1 and CDR2 sequences are SGHTA and FQGNSA. CDR3 length equals 13 residues. Findings and caveats of the study: Blood collection from about 2004 to 2018 possibly occurred under older ART regimens.

Researchers ran immunoSEQ v3.0 at survey level. TCRdb's copy holds only in-frame clones and misses some; the assay was immunoSEQ multiplex PCR. This table holds fewer than 20,000 clones, less than 80% found once. The clonotype originates from a woman aged 45-65 years with HIV. V gene TRBV7-2 combines with J gene TRBJ1-5; D not resolved. Here the sequenced sample was unsorted PBMCs, taken 1.5 years before starting antiretroviral therapy. The CDR3 here is CASSLGRGQPQHF. CDR3 nucleotides: TGTGCCAGCAGCTTAGGCCGTGGCCAGCCCCAGCATTTT.